What follows are 5 T cell receptor beta chains derived from one specimen sequenced in a study of cytotoxic CD8 clonotypes in ibrutinib-treated CLL. Only in-frame clones appear in the TCRdb table, and some are missing; sequencing was by immunoSEQ multiplex PCR. The sample includes under 300,000 clones, less than 85% seen only once; the top ten take about 5.3%. The source was PBMCs, collected at disease progression, from a patient treated with ibrutinib. The receptors were gathered from a human donor with chronic lymphocytic leukemia.

In its sample, this clone was seen many times. The chain combines TRBV6-5 with TRBJ2-3; weak D call: TRBD2 (6 bases). Looked up from germline, CDR1 is MNHEY and CDR2 is SVGAGI. Trimming shortened V by 6 bases and J by 3 bases, and 13 bases separated the two germline ends. This CDR3 comprises 14 residues. The CDR3 region has the DNA TGTGCCAGCAGGACTAGAAAGAGAACAGATACGCAGTATTTT. Its protein is CASRTRKRTDTQYF.

This chain uses TRBV19 with TRBJ1-2; possibly TRBD1 for D (6 bases). Trimming removed 3 bases from V and 5 bases from J, with 16 bases in between. Germline lookup yields CDR1 LNHDA and CDR2 SQIVND (reference sequence). This CDR3 has 15 amino acids. CDR3 protein: CASSIEVGGTYGYTF. DNA of the CDR3: TGTGCCAGTAGTATCGAAGTAGGGGGGACTTATGGCTACACCTTC.

This chain joins TRBV4-2 and TRBJ2-7; 11 bases map to TRBD2. With 0 bases clipped from V and 2 bases from J, the junction kept 3 bases outside the gene matches. The CDR3 length is 16 residues. Germline V CDR1 and CDR2: LGHNA, YNFKEQ. CDR3 DNA sequence: TGTGCCAGCAGCCAAGAACATAGCGGGGGGGCCTACGAGCAGTACTTC. Its translation: CASSQEHSGGAYEQYF.

This chain connects TRBV18 to TRBJ1-5; D might be TRBD1 (5 bases). Germline CDR1 KGHSH, CDR2 LQKENI. The CDR3 length is 14 residues. V shed 3 bases and J shed 2 bases, with 8 bases lying between them. This chain's CDR3 is CASSPDTRNQPQHF. CDR3 sequence (DNA): TGTGCCAGCTCACCGGACACCCGCAATCAGCCCCAGCATTTT.

This chain connects TRBV6-5 to TRBJ1-6; perhaps TRBD1 as D (6 bases). Per germline, CDR1 MNHEY and CDR2 SVGAGI. Between the trimmed V and J ends, which lost 6 bases and 10 bases, there was a span of 16 bases. The CDR3 loop spans 14 amino acids. The DNA of the CDR3 is TGTGCCAGCAGCTGGGGCGCGGGGGGCTCACCCCTCCACTTT. It translates to CASSWGAGGSPLHF.